This T cell receptor (beta chain) was retrieved from a study of shared clonotypes between healthy human individuals. Overall study context: Each donor contributed plates that comprised three CD4 naive, three CD4 memory, two CD8 naive and one CD8 memory.

About this clone itself: Its antigen is undetermined.

Data came from immunoSEQ multiplex PCR; TCRdb stores just in-frame clones and leaves some out. The sample includes around 1.9 million clones, 90% to 95% of them seen just once. Findings of the study overall: Limitation of the genetic and exposure-history diversity represented came from the few donors. Richness estimates generally favored naive over memory subsets. Blood was the sole source, and tissue repertoires probably differ.

CD45RO-negative, CCR7-selected cells formed the naive CD8 fraction, which excluded terminally differentiated effector memory CD45RA+ cells. CDR1 is LNHDA, CDR2 SQIVND, per germline (reference sequence). Trimming removed 3 bases at V and 0 bases at J, with 23 bases between. CDR3 length: 19 amino acids. The V gene is TRBV19, the J gene TRBJ2-5, with no clear D. The sequenced sample consisted of naive CD8+ T cells from PBMCs. The source of this sequence is a man between 18 and 29 years old in good health. Some clones in this sample may be carry-over from other donors' samples. CDR3 nucleotide sequence: TGTGCCAGTAGTATTATGATAGTTTTGGGCACGAAGTACCAAGAGACCCAGTACTTC. Translated, it gives CASSIMIVLGTKYQETQYF.